This paragraph reports one T cell receptor (beta chain). CDR1 is SEHNR and CDR2 is FQNEAQ in the germline V gene (reference sequence). V dropped 3 bases and J dropped 6 bases, with 12 bases sitting between them. The CDR3 contains 13 residues. The data were taken from a study of T cells in Graves' hyperthyroidism and ophthalmopathy. Study context: At the time of initial diagnosis and before any treatment, peripheral blood was collected.

RNA transcripts served as the template for amplifying TCR beta CDR3 regions. The HTBI primer set drove a first-round RT-PCR of the TCR CDR3. TCRdb ran MiXCR on the multiplex PCR reads and lists one entry per CDR3 protein. The table records approximately 400,000 distinct CDR3 sequences, approximately 15% of them present only once. Ophthalmopathy cases scored 3 or more on the Clinical Activity Score and 4 or more on NOSPECS grade, with duration below 3 months. Diagnosis relied on clinical symptoms, serum thyroxine and TRAb, thyroid ultrasound and orbital computed tomography. This TCR derives from a woman in her 30s with Graves' ophthalmopathy. J is TRBJ2-7 and V is TRBV7-9; perhaps TRBD2 as D (5 bases). Material: blood. The CDR3 loop reads CASSLHGVAEQYF. Written as DNA, the CDR3 is TGTGCCAGCAGCTTGCACGGGGTCGCCGAGCAGTACTTC.